The 14 T cell receptor beta chains in this list originate from one sample, sequenced in a study of shared clonotypes between healthy human individuals. Only CD45RO-negative cells positively selected for CCR7 counted as naive CD8 cells, so terminally differentiated effector memory CD45RA+ cells were excluded. Sequencing was performed with immunoSEQ multiplex PCR; in TCRdb, only in-frame clones are kept and a portion is missing. The sample has hundreds of thousands of clones, 85% to 95% seen once; the top ten hold approximately 0.11%. The material sequenced was naive CD8+ T cells sorted from blood. The receptors were sampled from a woman in her 30s in good health.

This chain uses TRBV5-1 with TRBJ2-1; TRBD2 might be the D (5 bases). Trimming stripped 0 bases from V and 5 bases from J, with 18 bases between. The CDR3 loop spans 17 amino acids. Per germline, CDR1 SGHRS and CDR2 YFSETQ. This CDR3 is CASSLVAGEPSNNEQFF. In DNA, the CDR3 is TGCGCCAGCAGCTTGGTGGCCGGGGAACCCTCTAACAATGAGCAGTTCTTC.

Concerning this clone: Other DNA variants within this sample encode the same CDR3. This chain connects TRBV5-4 to TRBJ2-1; D remains ambiguous. The V end was cut by 1 base, the J end by 7 bases, with 3 bases between. The CDR3 covers 11 residues. Per the germline V gene, CDR1 is SGHNT and CDR2 is YYREEE (reference sequence). Here the CDR3 DNA reads TGTGCCAGCAGCTTGCTAAATGAGCAGTTCTTC. Protein: CASSLLNEQFF.

The rearrangement links TRBV28 to TRBJ2-7, with D possibly matching TRBD2 (5 bases). The V end lost 2 bases, the J end lost 2 bases, and 10 bases lay between the germline ends. Germline V CDR1 and CDR2: MDHEN, SYDVKM. This CDR3 region has 14 residues. The CDR3 bases are TGTGCCAGCAGTTTAGCGGACGGGACCTACGAGCAGTACTTC. Its translation is CASSLADGTYEQYF.

The sample holds one count of this clone. This chain joins TRBV15 and TRBJ2-3, with 8 bases that match TRBD2. The germline CDR1 and CDR2 sequences are LNHNV and YYDKDF (reference sequence). CDR3 length: 16 residues. J was trimmed by 3 bases and V by 1 base; bases with no gene match: 6. The CDR3 region is CATSRAGTSGTDTQYF. CDR3 bases: TGTGCCACCAGCAGAGCCGGGACTAGTGGTACAGATACGCAGTATTTT.

The chain joins TRBV27 to TRBJ2-2, with D perhaps matching TRBD1 (6 bases). Germline assignment: CDR1 MNHEY and CDR2 SMNVEV (reference sequence). The CDR3 has 15 residues. The V end lost 6 bases, the J end lost 6 bases, and 17 bases lay between the germline ends. The CDR3 coding sequence is TGTGCCAGCAGCACGGCTACAGGGAGTCCCGGGGAGCTGTTTTTT. Protein product: CASSTATGSPGELFF.

The chain couples TRBV13 to TRBJ2-1; D unclear. The CDR3 runs 16 residues. Germline CDR1 PRHDT, CDR2 FYEKMQ (reference sequence). Between the trimmed V and J ends, which lost 0 bases and 6 bases, there was a span of 15 bases. The CDR3 sequence is CASSLGIPMSSNEQFF. The CDR3 DNA reads TGTGCCAGCAGCTTAGGTATACCCATGTCGAGCAATGAGCAGTTCTTC.

V gene TRBV30 combines with J gene TRBJ1-5; D perhaps matches TRBD1 (5 bases). Germline V gene data show CDR1 as GTSNPN and CDR2 as SVGIG (reference sequence). Trimming took 0 bases from V and 7 from J, leaving 16 bases between them. CDR3 length: 15 amino acids. The CDR3 bases are TGTGCCTGGAGTGTTCTCATGGGGGAGGGACAGCCCCAGCATTTT. Residues: CAWSVLMGEGQPQHF.

The V call is TRBV28, the J call TRBJ2-7; unclear D gene. Trimming pared 3 bases from V and 2 bases from J, leaving 14 bases between. Germline V gene sequence: CDR1 MDHEN, CDR2 SYDVKM. CDR3 length: 15 amino acids. The CDR3 nucleotides are TGTGCCAGCAGTTTTGGAGCGCGTTACCCCTACGAGCAGTACTTC. Amino acids: CASSFGARYPYEQYF.

The chain is built from TRBV11-3 and TRBJ2-7; D uncertain. The germline CDR1 and CDR2 sequences are SGHNT and YENEEA. CDR3 length: 15 amino acids. V lost 2 bases to trimming and J lost 2 bases, with 13 bases between them. CDR3 nucleotide sequence: TGTGCCAGCAGCTTATTACCCGTACCTCCCTACGAGCAGTACTTC. Amino acid sequence: CASSLLPVPPYEQYF.

This sequence joins TRBV4-2 and TRBJ2-5; 10 nucleotides agree with TRBD2. This CDR3 has 19 amino acids. J was trimmed by 5 bases and V by 2 bases; bases with no gene match: 17. Germline-derived CDR1 and CDR2 are LGHNA and YNFKEQ. In DNA, the CDR3 is TGTGCCAGCAGCCAACGTCTGGGGCTGGCTAGCGGGAGTGGGGAGACCCAGTACTTC. Translated, it gives CASSQRLGLASGSGETQYF.

This chain uses TRBV4-1 with TRBJ1-5, with a tentative D call TRBD1 (6 bases). CDR1 and CDR2 (germline): MGHRA, YSYEKL. Between the trimmed V and J ends, which lost 1 base and 10 bases, there was a span of 11 bases. This CDR3 is 13 amino acids long. The CDR3 loop is CASSQAQGHPQHF. The CDR3 DNA reads TGCGCCAGCAGCCAAGCACAGGGTCACCCCCAGCATTTT.

This clone showed up just once. The gene calls are TRBV5-4 and TRBJ1-2; the D gene is possibly TRBD1 (6 bases). The CDR3 totals 16 residues. Trimming pared 4 bases from V and 1 base from J, leaving 17 bases between. CDR1 and CDR2 from the germline V gene are SGHNT and YYREEE (reference sequence). The CDR3 DNA follows: TGTGCCAGCAGCCCAATGGGGGGCGAACTTAACTATGGCTACACCTTC. Its translation is CASSPMGGELNYGYTF.

In nucleotides, the CDR3 is TGTGCCAGCAGCCCCCTCTCGACACCCTTAGGTGAGACCCAGTACTTC. Residues: CASSPLSTPLGETQYF. This sequence joins TRBV7-9 and TRBJ2-5; no clear D gene. CDR3 length: 16 amino acids. CDR1 is SEHNR, CDR2 FQNEAQ, per germline (reference sequence). Between the trimmed V and J ends, which lost 5 bases and 5 bases, there was a span of 21 bases.

CDR3: CASSLLSGEGTRVQYF. Here the CDR3 DNA reads TGTGCCAGCAGCTTATTAAGCGGTGAAGGAACGAGAGTCCAGTACTTC. V usage is TRBV13 and J usage is TRBJ2-5; D possibly corresponds to TRBD2 (5 bases). With 2 bases removed from V and 10 bases from J, the gap between germline ends came to 23 bases. CDR3 size: 16 residues. Germline V lookup: CDR1 PRHDT, CDR2 FYEKMQ (reference sequence).